Given below is one T cell receptor (beta chain) in context. Its antigen is undetermined. The data were taken from a study of cytomegalovirus exposure and HLA in healthy donors. Study-wide results and limits: A later analysis showed that HLA-associated TCR beta chains had undergone more clonal expansion than equally common others. The study put roughly 160 TCR beta chains on its list as cytomegalovirus-associated. Earlier analysis yielded a pattern in which most TCR beta V segments were productive about 90% or about 30% of the time. Researchers reported in a later analysis that common viral pathogens appeared linked to several top clusters.

PCR involved 60 Vbeta and 13 Jbeta primers. The protocol was immunoSEQ multiplex PCR, while the TCRdb copy is restricted to in-frame clones and leaves out a portion. The data hold 100,000 or so clones, with more than 70% observed a single time. CDR3 length: 13 amino acids. The V and J ends lost 2 bases and 12 bases respectively, with 12 bases between them. Germline-derived CDR1 and CDR2 are SGHRS and YFSETQ. The chain uses TRBV5-1 and TRBJ1-6; D is perhaps TRBD1 (5 bases). This sequence was found in a man aged 25 to 45 in good health and CMV-seronegative. The sample was PBMCs. The DNA for the CDR3 is TGCGCCAGCAGCTTCGGGCAGGGTTTACCCCTCCACTTT. It translates to CASSFGQGLPLHF.